The rows below give T cell receptor beta chains drawn from one sample of a study of beta chain features in type 1 diabetes. The assay was immunoSEQ multiplex PCR, and TCRdb's table has in-frame clones only and misses some. The repertoire holds over 200,000 clones, with roughly a tenth as singletons. Source material: naive CD4+ T cells from blood. The receptors originated from a man in his thirties or forties with type 1 diabetes. Both conserved end residues are part of each CDR3. The D gene is left open where the match is weak. Clone size is shown for a subset of rows, as once, few, many or a class of expanded clone.

J,V,D,size,length,DNA,CDR3
TRBJ2-1,TRBV4-1,TRBD1,few,16,TGCGCCAGCAGGCCAACACGGGACAGGGACCACAATGAGCAGTTCTTC,CASRPTRDRDHNEQFF
TRBJ2-3,TRBV10-3,NA,NA,17,TGTGCCATCAGTGTCGGGAGTCTGGCGGGGAGCACAGATACGCAGTATTTT,CAISVGSLAGSTDTQYF
TRBJ2-1,TRBV18,NA,NA,14,TGTGCCAGCTCACCACCCGCCAGAACTTCGGGGCAGTTCTTC,CASSPPARTSGQFF
TRBJ2-2,TRBV9,TRBD1,NA,17,TGTGCCAGCAGCGCGCCAAGAGGGGGCTCGAACACCGGGGAGCTGTTTTTT,CASSAPRGGSNTGELFF
TRBJ2-7,TRBV29-1,TRBD1,NA,12,TGCAGCGTAGAGACAGGGGTATACGAGCAGTACTTC,CSVETGVYEQYF
TRBJ2-7,TRBV10-3,NA,few,13,TGTGCCATCAGTGACCCGGAGTCCTACGAGCAGTACTTC,CAISDPESYEQYF
TRBJ2-3,TRBV2,NA,NA,12,TGTGCCAGCAGGGCCCGGGCAGATACGCAGTATTTT,CASRARADTQYF
TRBJ2-1,TRBV5-6,NA,few,14,TGTGCCAGCAGCCGGACTCCTGTTAGCGATGAGCAGTTCTTC,CASSRTPVSDEQFF
TRBJ2-7,TRBV9,NA,few,14,TGTGCCAGCAGCTCCGACTTCAGCTCCTACGAGCAGTACTTC,CASSSDFSSYEQYF
TRBJ2-7,TRBV15,TRBD1,NA,16,TGTGCCACCAGCACCCTGGGACAGGCGAGCTCCTACGAGCAGTACTTC,CATSTLGQASSYEQYF
TRBJ2-1,TRBV7-9,TRBD1,NA,18,TGTGCCAGCAGTTCCAGGGGGGGACAGGGCGGCTCCTACAATGAGCAGTTCTTC,CASSSRGGQGGSYNEQFF
TRBJ1-1,TRBV5-4,NA,once,13,TGTGCCAGCAGCTTGACAGGGAGCGCTGAAGCTTTCTTT,CASSLTGSAEAFF
TRBJ1-1,TRBV19,NA,NA,16,TGTGCCAGTACCAGCCGGGCGGGCTTGGTGAACACTGAAGCTTTCTTT,CASTSRAGLVNTEAFF
TRBJ2-7,TRBV7-9,NA,few,17,TGTGCCAGCAGCTTCTCTTATACCGGGTCCGTCGGAGACGAGCAGTACTTC,CASSFSYTGSVGDEQYF